This TCR beta chain comes out of a study of blood T cell repertoires in COVID-19. V was clipped by 4 bases and J by 2 bases; unmatched bases: 1. CDR1 is LGHDT and CDR2 is YNNKEL in the germline V gene (reference sequence). The CDR3 spans 13 residues. Libraries were prepared by immunoSEQ multiplex PCR; TCRdb keeps only in-frame clonotypes and omits some of them. The sample carries 150,000 or so clones, around 83% recorded once. The sequencing sample was made of peripheral blood. The chain has TRBV3-1 (or the pseudogene TRBV3-2) and TRBJ1-2; TRBD1 matches at 7 bases. This receptor was obtained from an older woman with acute or convalescent COVID-19. The CDR3 nucleotides read TGTGCCAGCAGCCGACAGGGAAACTATGGCTACACCTTC. Amino acid sequence: CASSRQGNYGYTF.